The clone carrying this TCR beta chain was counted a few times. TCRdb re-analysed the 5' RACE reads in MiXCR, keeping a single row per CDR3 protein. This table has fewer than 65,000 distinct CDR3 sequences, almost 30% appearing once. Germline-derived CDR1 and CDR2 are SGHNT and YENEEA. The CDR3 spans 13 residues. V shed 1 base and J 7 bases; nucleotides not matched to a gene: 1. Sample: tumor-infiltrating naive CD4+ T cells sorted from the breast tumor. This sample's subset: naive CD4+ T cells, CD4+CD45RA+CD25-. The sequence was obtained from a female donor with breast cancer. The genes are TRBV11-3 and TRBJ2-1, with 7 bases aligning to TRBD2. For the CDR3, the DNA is TGTGCCAGCAGCTTAGGGCGGGAGAATGAGCAGTTCTTC. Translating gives CASSLGRENEQFF.